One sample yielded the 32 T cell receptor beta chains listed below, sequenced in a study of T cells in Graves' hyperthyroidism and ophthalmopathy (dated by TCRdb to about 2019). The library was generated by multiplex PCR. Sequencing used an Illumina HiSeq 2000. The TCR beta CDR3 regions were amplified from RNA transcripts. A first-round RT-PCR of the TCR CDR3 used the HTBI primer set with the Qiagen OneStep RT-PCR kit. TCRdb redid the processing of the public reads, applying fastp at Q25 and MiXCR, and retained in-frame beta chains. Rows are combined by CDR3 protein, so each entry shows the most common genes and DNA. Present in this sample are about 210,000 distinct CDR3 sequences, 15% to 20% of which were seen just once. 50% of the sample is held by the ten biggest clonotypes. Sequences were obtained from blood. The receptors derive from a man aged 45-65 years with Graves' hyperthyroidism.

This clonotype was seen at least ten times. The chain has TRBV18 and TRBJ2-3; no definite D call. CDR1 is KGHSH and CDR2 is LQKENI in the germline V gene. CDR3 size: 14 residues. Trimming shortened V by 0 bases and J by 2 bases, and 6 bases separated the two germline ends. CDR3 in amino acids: CASSPPAITDTQYF. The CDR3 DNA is TGTGCCAGCTCACCACCGGCGATCACAGATACGCAGTATTTT. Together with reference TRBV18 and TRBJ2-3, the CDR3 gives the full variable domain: NAGVMQNPRHLVRRRGQEARLRCSPMKGHSHVYWYRQLPEEGLKFMVYLQKENIIDESGMPKERFSAEFPKEGPSILRIQQVVRGDSAAYFCASSPPAITDTQYFGPGTRLTVL.

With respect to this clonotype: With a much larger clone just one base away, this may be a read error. Written as DNA, the CDR3 is TGCGCCAGCAGCTTGGCGCTGGGATTTCTATACAATGAGCAGTTCTTC. It is translated as CASSLALGFLYNEQFF. The V call is TRBV5-1, the J call TRBJ2-1; D not resolved. The V end was cut by 0 bases, the J end by 4 bases, with 14 bases between. This CDR3 region has 16 residues. The V gene's germline CDR1 is SGHRS and CDR2 YFSETQ.

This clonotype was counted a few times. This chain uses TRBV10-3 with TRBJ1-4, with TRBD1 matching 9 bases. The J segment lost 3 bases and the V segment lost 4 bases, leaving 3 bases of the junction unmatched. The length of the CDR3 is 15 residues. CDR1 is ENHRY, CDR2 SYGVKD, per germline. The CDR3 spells CAISGGTGSNEKLFF. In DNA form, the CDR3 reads TGTGCCATCAGTGGCGGGACAGGGTCTAATGAAAAACTGTTTTTT.

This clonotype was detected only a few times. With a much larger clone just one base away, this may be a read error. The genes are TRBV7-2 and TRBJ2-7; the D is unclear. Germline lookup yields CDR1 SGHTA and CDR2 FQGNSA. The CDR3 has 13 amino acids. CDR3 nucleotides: TGTGCCGGCAGCTCCACAGCGAACTACGAGCAGTACTTC. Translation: CAGSSTANYEQYF.

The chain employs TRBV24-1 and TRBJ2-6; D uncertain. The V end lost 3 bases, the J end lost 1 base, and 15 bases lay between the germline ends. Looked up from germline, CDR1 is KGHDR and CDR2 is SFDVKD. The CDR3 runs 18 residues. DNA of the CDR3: TGTGCCACCAGTGATGCCGTTCTCCCCGGTTCTGGGGCCAACGTCCTGACTTTC. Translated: CATSDAVLPGSGANVLTF.

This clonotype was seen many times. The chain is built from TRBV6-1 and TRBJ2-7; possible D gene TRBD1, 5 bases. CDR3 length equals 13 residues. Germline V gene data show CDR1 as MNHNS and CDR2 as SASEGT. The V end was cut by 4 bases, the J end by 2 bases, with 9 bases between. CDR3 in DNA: TGTGCCAGCAGTGCCGACAGAACCTACGAGCAGTACTTC. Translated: CASSADRTYEQYF.

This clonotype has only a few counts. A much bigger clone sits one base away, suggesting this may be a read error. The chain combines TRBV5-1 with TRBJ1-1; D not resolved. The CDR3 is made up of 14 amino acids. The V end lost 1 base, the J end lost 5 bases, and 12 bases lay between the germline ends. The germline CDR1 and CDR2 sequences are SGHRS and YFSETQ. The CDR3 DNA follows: TGCGCCAGCAGCTTGTCCAAAGAGGGAACTGAAGCTTTCTTT. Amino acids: CASSLSKEGTEAFF.

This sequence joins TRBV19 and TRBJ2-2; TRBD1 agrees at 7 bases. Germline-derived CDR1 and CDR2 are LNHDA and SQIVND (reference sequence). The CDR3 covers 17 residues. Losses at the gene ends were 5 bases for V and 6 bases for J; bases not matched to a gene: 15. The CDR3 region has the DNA TGTGCCAGTAGTCCCCATGGACAGGTCGTAGGGTCCGGGGAGCTGTTTTTT. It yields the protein CASSPHGQVVGSGELFF. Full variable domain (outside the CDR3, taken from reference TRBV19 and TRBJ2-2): DGGITQSPKYLFRKEGQNVTLSCEQNLNHDAMYWYRQDPGQGLRLIYYSQIVNDFQKGDIAEGYSVSREKKESFPLTVTSAQKNPTAFYLCASSPHGQVVGSGELFFGEGSRLTVL.

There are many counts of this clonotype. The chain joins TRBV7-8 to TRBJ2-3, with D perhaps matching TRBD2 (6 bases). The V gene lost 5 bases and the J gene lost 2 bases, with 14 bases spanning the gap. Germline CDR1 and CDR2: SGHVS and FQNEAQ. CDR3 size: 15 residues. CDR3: CASSKPGLHTDTQYF. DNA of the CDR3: TGTGCCAGCAGCAAACCGGGACTGCACACAGATACGCAGTATTTT. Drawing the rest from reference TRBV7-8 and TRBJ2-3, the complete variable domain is GAGVSQSPRYKVAKRGQDVALRCDPISGHVSLFWYQQALGQGPEFLTYFQNEAQLDKSGLPSDRFFAERPEGSVSTLKIQRTQQEDSAVYLCASSKPGLHTDTQYFGPGTRLTVL.

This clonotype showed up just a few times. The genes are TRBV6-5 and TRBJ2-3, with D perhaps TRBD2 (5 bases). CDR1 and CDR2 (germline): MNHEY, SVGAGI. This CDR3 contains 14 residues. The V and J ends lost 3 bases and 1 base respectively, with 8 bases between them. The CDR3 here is CASSYGLGTDTQYF. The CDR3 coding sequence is TGTGCCAGCAGTTATGGACTGGGCACAGATACGCAGTATTTT.

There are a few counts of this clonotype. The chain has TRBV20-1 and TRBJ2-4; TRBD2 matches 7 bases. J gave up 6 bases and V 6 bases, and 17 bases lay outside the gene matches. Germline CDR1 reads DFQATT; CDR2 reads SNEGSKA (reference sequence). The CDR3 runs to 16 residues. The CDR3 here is CSAPLYRDGGGNIQYF. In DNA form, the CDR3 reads TGCAGTGCGCCCCTCTACCGGGACGGCGGGGGAAACATTCAGTACTTC.

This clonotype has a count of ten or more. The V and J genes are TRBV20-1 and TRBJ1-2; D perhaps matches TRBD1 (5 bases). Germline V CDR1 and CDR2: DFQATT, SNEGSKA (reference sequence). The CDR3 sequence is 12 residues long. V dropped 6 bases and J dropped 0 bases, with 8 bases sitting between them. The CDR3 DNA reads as TGCAGTGCCGGACACGCTAACTATGGCTACACCTTC. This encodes CSAGHANYGYTF.

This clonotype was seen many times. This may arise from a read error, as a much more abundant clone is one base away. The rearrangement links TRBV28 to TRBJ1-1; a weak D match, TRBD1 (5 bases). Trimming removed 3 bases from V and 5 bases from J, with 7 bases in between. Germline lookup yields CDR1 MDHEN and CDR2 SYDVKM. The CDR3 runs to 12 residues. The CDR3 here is CASSLGHTEAFF. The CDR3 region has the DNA TGTGCCAGCAGTTTGGGGCATACTGAAGCTTTCTTT.

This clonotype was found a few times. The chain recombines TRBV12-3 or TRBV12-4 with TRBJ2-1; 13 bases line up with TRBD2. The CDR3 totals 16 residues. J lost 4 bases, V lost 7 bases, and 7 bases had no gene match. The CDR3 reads CASNSGTSGIYNEQFF. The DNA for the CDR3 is TGTGCCAGCAATTCCGGGACTAGCGGGATATACAATGAGCAGTTCTTC.

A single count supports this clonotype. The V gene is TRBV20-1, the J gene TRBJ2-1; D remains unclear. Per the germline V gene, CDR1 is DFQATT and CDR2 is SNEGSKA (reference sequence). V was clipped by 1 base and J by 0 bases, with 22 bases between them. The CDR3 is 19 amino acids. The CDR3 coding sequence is TGCAGTGCTAGAGCGGGCTGGATTAACTCAAACCTCTCCTACAATGAGCAGTTCTTC. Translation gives CSARAGWINSNLSYNEQFF.

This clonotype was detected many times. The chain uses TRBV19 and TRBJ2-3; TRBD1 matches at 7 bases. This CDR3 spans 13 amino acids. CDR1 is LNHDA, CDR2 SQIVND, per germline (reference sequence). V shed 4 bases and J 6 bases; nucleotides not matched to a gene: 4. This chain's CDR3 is CASSKTGVDTQYF. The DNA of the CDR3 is TGTGCCAGTAGTAAAACAGGGGTGGATACGCAGTATTTT.

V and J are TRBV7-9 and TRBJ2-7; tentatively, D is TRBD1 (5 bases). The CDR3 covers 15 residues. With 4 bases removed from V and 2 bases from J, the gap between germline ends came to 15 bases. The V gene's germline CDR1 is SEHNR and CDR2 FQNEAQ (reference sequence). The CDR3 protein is CASSSTDTLAYEQYF. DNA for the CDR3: TGTGCCAGCAGCTCCACGGACACGCTAGCCTACGAGCAGTACTTC.

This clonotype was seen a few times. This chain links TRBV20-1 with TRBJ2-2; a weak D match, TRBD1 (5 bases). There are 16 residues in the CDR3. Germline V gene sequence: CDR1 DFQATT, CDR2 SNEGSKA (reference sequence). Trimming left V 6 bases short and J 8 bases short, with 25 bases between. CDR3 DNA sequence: TGCAGTGCAATCCTCTTAGTAGGGGCGGCCCCGGGGGAGCTGTTTTTT. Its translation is CSAILLVGAAPGELFF.

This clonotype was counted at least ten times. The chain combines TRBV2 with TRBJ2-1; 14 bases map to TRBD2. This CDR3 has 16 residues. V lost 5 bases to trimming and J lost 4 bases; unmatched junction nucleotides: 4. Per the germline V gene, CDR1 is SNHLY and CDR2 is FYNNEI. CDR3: CASSTGLAGEYNEQFF. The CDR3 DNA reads TGTGCCAGCAGTACGGGACTAGCGGGAGAGTACAATGAGCAGTTCTTC.

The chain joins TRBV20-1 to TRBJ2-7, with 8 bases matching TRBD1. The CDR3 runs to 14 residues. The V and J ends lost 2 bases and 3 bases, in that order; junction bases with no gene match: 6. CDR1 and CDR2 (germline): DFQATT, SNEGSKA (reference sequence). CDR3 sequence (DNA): TGCAGTGCTAGAAAATACAGGGGGTTCTACGAGCAGTACTTC. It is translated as CSARKYRGFYEQYF.

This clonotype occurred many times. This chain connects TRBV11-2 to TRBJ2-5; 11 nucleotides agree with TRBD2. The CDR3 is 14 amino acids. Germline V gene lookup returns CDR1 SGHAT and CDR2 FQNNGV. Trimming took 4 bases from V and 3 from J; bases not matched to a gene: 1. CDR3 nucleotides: TGTGCCAGCAGCTGGGGACTAGCGGAAGAGACCCAGTACTTC. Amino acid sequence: CASSWGLAEETQYF. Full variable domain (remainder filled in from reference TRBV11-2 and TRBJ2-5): EAGVAQSPRYKIIEKRQSVAFWCNPISGHATLYWYQQILGQGPKLLIQFQNNGVVDDSQLPKDRFSAERLKGVDSTLKIQPAKLEDSAVYLCASSWGLAEETQYFGPGTRLLVL.

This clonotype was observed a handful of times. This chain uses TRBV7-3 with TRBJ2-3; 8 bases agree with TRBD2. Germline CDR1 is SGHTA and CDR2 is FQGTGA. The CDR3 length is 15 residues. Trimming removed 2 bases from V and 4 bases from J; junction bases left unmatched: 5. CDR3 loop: CASSLDGRAADTQYF. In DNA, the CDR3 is TGTGCCAGCAGCTTAGACGGGAGGGCCGCAGATACGCAGTATTTT. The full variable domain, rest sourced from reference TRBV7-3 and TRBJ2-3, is GAGVSQTPSNKVTEKGKYVELRCDPISGHTALYWYRQSLGQGPEFLIYFQGTGAADDSGLPNDRFFAVRPEGSVSTLKIQRTERGDSAVYLCASSLDGRAADTQYFGPGTRLTVL.

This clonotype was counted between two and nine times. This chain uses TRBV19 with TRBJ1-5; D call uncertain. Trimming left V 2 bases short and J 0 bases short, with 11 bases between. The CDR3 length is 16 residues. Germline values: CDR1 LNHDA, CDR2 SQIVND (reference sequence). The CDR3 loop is CASSITWINSNQPQHF. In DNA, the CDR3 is TGTGCCAGTAGTATAACATGGATTAATAGCAATCAGCCCCAGCATTTT.

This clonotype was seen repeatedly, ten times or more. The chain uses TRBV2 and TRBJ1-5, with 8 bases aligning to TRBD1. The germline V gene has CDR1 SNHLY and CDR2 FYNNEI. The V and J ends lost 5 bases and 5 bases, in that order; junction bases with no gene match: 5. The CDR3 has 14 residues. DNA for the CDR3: TGTGCCAGCAGTCCTCAGGGGGCTGATCAGCCCCAGCATTTT. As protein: CASSPQGADQPQHF.

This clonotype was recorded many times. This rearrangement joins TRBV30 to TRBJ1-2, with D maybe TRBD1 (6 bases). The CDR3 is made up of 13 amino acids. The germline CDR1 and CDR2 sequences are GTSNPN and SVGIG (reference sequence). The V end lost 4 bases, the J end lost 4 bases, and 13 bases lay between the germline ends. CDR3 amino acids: CAWTVQGTYGYTF. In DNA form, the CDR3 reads TGTGCCTGGACTGTACAGGGAACCTATGGCTACACCTTC.

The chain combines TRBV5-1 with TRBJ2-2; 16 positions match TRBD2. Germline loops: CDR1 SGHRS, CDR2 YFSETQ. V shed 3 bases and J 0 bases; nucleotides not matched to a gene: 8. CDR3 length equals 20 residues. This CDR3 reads CASSWGLAGGPPANTGELFF. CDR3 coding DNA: TGCGCCAGCAGCTGGGGACTAGCGGGAGGGCCCCCCGCGAACACCGGGGAGCTGTTTTTT.

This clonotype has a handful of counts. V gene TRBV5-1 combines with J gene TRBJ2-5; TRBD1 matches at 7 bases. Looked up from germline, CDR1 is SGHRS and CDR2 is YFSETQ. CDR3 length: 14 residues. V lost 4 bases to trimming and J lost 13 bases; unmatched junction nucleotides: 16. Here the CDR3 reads CASSDRAQGNRVYF. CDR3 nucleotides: TGCGCCAGCAGCGATCGGGCACAGGGGAATAGGGTGTACTTC.

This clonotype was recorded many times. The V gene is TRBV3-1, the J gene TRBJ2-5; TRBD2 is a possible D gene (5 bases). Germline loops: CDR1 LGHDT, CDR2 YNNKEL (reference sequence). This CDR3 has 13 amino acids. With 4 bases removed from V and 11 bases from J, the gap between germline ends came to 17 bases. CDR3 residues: CASSLREGSRQYF. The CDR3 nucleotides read TGTGCCAGCAGCCTTAGAGAGGGAAGCCGTCAGTACTTC.

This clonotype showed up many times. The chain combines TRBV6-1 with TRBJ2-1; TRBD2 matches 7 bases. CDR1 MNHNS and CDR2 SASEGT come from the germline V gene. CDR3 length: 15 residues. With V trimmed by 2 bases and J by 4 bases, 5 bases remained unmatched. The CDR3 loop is CASSERLASYNEQFF. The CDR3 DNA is TGTGCCAGCAGTGAACGACTAGCATCGTACAATGAGCAGTTCTTC.

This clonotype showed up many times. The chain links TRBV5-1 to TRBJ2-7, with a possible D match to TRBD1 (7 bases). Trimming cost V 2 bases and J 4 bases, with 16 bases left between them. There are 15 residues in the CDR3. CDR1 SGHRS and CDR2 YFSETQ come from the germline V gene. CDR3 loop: CASSLGGTENYEQYF. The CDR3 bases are TGCGCCAGCAGCTTAGGCGGGACAGAGAATTACGAGCAGTACTTC. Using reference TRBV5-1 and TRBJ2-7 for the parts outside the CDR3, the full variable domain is KAGVTQTPRYLIKTRGQQVTLSCSPISGHRSVSWYQQTPGQGLQFLFEYFSETQRNKGNFPGRFSGRQFSNSRSEMNVSTLELGDSALYLCASSLGGTENYEQYFGPGTRLTVT.

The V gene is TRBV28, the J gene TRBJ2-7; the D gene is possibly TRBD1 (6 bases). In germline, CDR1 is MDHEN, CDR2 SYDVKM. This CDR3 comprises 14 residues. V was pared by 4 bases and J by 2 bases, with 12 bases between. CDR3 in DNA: TGTGCCAGCAGTTCGGACAGTTCTGCCTACGAGCAGTACTTC. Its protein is CASSSDSSAYEQYF.

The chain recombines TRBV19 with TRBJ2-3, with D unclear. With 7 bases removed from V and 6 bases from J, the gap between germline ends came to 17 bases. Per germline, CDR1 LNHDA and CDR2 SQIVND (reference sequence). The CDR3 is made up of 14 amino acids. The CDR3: CASNGGPRLDTQYF. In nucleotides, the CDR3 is TGTGCCAGTAACGGCGGACCACGGTTGGATACGCAGTATTTT. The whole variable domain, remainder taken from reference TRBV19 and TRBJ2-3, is DGGITQSPKYLFRKEGQNVTLSCEQNLNHDAMYWYRQDPGQGLRLIYYSQIVNDFQKGDIAEGYSVSREKKESFPLTVTSAQKNPTAFYLCASNGGPRLDTQYFGPGTRLTVL.